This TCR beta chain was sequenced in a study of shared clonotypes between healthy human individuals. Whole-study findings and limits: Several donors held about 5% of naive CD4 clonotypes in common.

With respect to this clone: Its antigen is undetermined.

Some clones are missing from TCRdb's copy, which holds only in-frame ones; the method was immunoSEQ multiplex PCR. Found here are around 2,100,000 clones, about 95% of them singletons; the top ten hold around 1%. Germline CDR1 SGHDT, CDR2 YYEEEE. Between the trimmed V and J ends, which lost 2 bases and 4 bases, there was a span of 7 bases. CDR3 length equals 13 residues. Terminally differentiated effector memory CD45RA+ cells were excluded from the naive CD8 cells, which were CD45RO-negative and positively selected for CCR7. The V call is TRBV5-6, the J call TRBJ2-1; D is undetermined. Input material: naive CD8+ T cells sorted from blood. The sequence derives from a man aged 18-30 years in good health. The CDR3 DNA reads TGTGCCAGCAGCTTATCCACTTACAATGAGCAGTTCTTC. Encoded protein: CASSLSTYNEQFF.